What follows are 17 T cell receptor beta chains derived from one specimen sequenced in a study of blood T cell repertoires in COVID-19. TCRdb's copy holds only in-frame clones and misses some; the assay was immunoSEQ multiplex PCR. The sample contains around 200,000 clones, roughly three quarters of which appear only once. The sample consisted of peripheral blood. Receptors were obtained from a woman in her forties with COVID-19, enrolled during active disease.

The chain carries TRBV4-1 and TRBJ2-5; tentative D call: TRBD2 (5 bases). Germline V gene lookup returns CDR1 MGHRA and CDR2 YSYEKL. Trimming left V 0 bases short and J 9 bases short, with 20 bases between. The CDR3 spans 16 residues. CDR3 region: CASSQEVSAAPRPQYF. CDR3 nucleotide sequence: TGCGCCAGCAGCCAAGAGGTTAGCGCCGCGCCAAGGCCCCAGTACTTC.

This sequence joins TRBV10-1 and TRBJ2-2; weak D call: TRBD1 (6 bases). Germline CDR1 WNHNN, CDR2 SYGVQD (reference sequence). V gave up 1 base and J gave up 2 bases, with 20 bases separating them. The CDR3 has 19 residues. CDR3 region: CASSEFRDTYRLNTGELFF. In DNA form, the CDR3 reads TGCGCCAGCAGTGAGTTCCGGGACACCTATCGCCTCAACACCGGGGAGCTGTTTTTT.

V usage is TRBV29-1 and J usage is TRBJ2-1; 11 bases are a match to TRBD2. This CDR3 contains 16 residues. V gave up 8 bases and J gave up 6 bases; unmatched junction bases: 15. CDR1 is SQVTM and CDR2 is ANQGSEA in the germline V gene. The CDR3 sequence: CSIAGIAGGRLNEQFF. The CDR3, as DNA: TGCAGCATAGCGGGGATAGCGGGAGGGCGGCTCAATGAGCAGTTCTTC.

The CDR3 region has the DNA TGCGCCAGCAGTGAGGGTGGGGGGAATGAGCAGTTCTTC. This encodes CASSEGGGNEQFF. The chain recombines TRBV10-1 with TRBJ2-1, with a weak D call TRBD2 (6 bases). Germline V gene sequence: CDR1 WNHNN, CDR2 SYGVQD (reference sequence). V was trimmed by 2 bases and J by 7 bases, leaving 9 bases between them. CDR3 length: 13 residues.

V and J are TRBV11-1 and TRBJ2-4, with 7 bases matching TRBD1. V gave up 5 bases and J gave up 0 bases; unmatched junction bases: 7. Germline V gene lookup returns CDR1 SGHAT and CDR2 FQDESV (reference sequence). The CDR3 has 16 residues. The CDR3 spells CASSQGDILAKNIQYF. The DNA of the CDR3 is TGTGCCAGCAGCCAGGGGGACATCTTAGCCAAAAACATTCAGTACTTC.

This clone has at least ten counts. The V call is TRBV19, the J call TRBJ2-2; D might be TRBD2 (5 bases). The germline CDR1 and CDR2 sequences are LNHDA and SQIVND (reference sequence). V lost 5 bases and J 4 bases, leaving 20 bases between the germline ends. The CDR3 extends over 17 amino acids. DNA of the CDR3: TGTGCCAGTAGTCCCAATGTAGCCCAGAGGGTCACCGGGGAGCTGTTTTTT. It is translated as CASSPNVAQRVTGELFF.

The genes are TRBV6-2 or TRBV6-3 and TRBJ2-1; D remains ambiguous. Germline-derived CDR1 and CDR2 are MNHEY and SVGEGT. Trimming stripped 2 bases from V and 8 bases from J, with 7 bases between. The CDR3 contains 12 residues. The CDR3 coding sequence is TGTGCCAGCAGTTACCCTACCGATGAGCAGTTCTTC. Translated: CASSYPTDEQFF.

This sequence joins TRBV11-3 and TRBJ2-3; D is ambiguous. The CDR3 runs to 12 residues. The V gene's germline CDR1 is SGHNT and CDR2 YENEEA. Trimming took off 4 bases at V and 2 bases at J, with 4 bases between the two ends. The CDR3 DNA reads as TGTGCCAGCAGCTCTAACACAGATACGCAGTATTTT. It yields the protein CASSSNTDTQYF.

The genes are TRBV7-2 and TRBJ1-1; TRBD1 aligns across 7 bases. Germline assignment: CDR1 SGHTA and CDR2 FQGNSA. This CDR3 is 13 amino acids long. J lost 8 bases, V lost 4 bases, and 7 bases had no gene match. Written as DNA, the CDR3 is TGTGCCAGCAGCTCAAAGACAGGGCTCGAAGCTTTCTTT. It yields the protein CASSSKTGLEAFF.

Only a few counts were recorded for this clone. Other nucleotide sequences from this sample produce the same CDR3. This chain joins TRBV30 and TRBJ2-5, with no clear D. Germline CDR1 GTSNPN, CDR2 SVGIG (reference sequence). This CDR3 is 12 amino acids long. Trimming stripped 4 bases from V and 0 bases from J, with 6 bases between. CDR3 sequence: CAWNSYQETQYF. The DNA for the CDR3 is TGTGCCTGGAACAGCTACCAAGAGACCCAGTACTTC. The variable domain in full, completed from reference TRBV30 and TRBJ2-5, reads SQTIHQWPATLVQPVGSPLSLECTVEGTSNPNLYWYRQAAGRGLQLLFYSVGIGQISSEVPQNLSASRPQDRQFILSSKKLLLSDSGFYLCAWNSYQETQYFGPGTRLLVL.

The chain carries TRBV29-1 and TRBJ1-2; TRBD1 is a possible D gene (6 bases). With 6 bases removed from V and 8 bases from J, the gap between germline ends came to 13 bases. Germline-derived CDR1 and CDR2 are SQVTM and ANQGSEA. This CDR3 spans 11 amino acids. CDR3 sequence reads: CSVASGEGYTF. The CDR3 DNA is TGCAGCGTGGCCTCAGGGGAAGGCTACACCTTC.

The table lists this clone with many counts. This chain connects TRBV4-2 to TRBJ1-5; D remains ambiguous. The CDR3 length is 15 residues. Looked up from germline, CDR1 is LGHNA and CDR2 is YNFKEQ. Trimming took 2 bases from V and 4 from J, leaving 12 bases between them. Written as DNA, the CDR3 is TGTGCCAGCAGCCAATCAAGAGATCTTAATCAGCCCCAGCATTTT. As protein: CASSQSRDLNQPQHF.

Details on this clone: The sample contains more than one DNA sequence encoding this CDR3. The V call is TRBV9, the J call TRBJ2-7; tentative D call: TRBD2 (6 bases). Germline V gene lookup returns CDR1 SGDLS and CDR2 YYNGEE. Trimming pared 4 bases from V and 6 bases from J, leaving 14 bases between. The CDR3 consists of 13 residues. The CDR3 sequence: CASSFGDGSEQYF. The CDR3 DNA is TGTGCCAGCAGCTTCGGGGACGGGAGCGAGCAGTACTTC.

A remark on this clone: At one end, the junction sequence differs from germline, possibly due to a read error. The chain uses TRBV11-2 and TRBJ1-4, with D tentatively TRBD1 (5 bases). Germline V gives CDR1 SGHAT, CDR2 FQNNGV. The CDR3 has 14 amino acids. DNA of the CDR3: TGTGCCAGCAGCTTGACAGATTCTAAGGAAAAACTGTTTTTT. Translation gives CASSLTDSKEKLFF. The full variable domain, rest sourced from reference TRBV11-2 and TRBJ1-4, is EAGVAQSPRYKIIEKRQSVAFWCNPISGHATLYWYQQILGQGPKLLIQFQNNGVVDDSQLPKDRFSAERLKGVDSTLKIQPAKLEDSAVYLCASSLTDSKEKLFFGSGTQLSVL.

CDR3 DNA: TGTGCCAGCACCCTTAGACAGGAGATTACAGATACGCAGTATTTT. Protein sequence: CASTLRQEITDTQYF. The genes are TRBV6-5 and TRBJ2-3; tentative D call: TRBD1 (6 bases). CDR1 is MNHEY, CDR2 SVGAGI, per germline. The CDR3 length is 15 residues. V shed 7 bases and J shed 3 bases, with 17 bases lying between them.

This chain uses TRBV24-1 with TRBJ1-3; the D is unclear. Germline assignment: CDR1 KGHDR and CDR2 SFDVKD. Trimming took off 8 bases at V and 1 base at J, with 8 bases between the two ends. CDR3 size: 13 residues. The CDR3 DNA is TGTGCCACCAAGAGGCCGTCTGGAAACACCATATATTTT. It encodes CATKRPSGNTIYF.

CDR3 sequence: CASSLARGNTEAFF. The DNA of the CDR3 is TGCGCCAGCAGCTTGGCTCGGGGGAACACTGAAGCTTTCTTT. The rearrangement links TRBV5-1 to TRBJ1-1, with no clear D. Trimming left V 0 bases short and J 1 base short, with 7 bases between. Germline lookup yields CDR1 SGHRS and CDR2 YFSETQ. The CDR3 totals 14 residues.